The clone carrying this T cell receptor beta chain came up many times. What it binds is not known. A sample-barcoded 5' primer and a J-beta primer mix were used in a second PCR of roughly 6 to 11 cycles. TCRdb reanalysed the 5' RACE reads using MiXCR and keeps one entry per CDR3 protein. Here the sample spans approximately 1.5 million distinct CDR3 sequences, about 32% being singletons. Isolation yielded PBMCs, at least 6.5 million per sample, in every case. The CDR3 length is 12 residues. Trimming stripped 6 bases from V and 2 bases from J, with 10 bases between. The germline gives CDR1 SQVTM, CDR2 ANQGSEA. The data are from a study of blood T cells in healthy people across ages. Study-level results: When one million T cells were used, diversity estimates were thought to be underestimates. The long-lived group displayed more naive CD4+ cells, plus higher diversity, than the aged donors did. Measured against age, TCR beta diversity per million T cells decreased in a roughly linear manner.

This sequence joins TRBV29-1 and TRBJ2-5; D possibly matches TRBD1 or TRBD2 (5 bases each). The receptor was isolated from a woman in her 30s in good health. Specimen: blood. CDR3 sequence reads: CSVDRLQETQYF. The CDR3 DNA sequence: TGCAGCGTCGACAGACTACAAGAGACCCAGTACTTC.